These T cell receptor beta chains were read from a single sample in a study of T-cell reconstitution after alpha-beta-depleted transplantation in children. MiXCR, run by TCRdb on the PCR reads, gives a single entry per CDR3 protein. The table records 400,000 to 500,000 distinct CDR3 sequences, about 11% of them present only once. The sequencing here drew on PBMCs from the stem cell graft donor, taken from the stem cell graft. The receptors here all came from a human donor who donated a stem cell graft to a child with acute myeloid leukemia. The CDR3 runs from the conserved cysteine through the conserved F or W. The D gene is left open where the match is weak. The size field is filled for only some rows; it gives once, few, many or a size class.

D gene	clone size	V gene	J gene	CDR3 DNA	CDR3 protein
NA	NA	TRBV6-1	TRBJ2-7	TGTGCCAGCAGTGAAGTCGGCTTTTCATCCTACGGGCAGTACTTC	CASSEVGFSSYGQYF
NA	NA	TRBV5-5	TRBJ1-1	TGTGCCAGCAGCTTGCTCGCCCAGAACACTGAAGCTTTCTTT	CASSLLAQNTEAFF
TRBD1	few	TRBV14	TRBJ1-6	TGTGCCAGCAGCCGGAACAGGGGGATTGGTAATTCACCCCTCCACTTT	CASSRNRGIGNSPLHF
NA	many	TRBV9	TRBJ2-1	TGTGCCAGCAGCGTAGGGACGGGCTACAATGAGCAGTTCTTC	CASSVGTGYNEQFF
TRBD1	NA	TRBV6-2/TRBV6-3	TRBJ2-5	TGTGCCAGCAGTTACTCCGGGACAGGGGCGGAGACCCAGTACTTC	CASSYSGTGAETQYF
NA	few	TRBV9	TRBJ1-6	TGTGCCAGCAGCGTACGAGGGGGTCTGGATTCACCCCTCCACTTT	CASSVRGGLDSPLHF
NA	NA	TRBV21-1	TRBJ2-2	TGTGCCAGCAGCAAAGTTAGGGGGACTAGCGGAGACACCGGGGAGCTGTTTTTT	CASSKVRGTSGDTGELFF
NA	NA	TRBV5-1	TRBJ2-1	TGCGCCAGCAGCTTCGGTCCTTTGGCCAATGAGCAGTTCTTC	CASSFGPLANEQFF
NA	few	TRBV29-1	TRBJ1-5	TGCAGCGTTGAGGAAGGACGGAATCAGCCCCAGCATTTT	CSVEEGRNQPQHF
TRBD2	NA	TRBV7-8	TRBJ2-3	TGTGCCAGCAGCTTAGCGGGGGGGAAAGATACGCAGTATTTT	CASSLAGGKDTQYF
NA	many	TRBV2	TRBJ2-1	TGTGCCAGCAGTGAGCGTGGGGGTAGCTCCTACAATGAGCAGTTCTTC	CASSERGGSSYNEQFF
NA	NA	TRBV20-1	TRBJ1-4	TGCAGTGCTGGCGGGGGGGAGGATGAAGAACTGTTTTTT	CSAGGGEDEELFF
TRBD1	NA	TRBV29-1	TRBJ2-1	TGCAGCGTGAGGACAGGGTGGAATGAGCAGTTCTTC	CSVRTGWNEQFF